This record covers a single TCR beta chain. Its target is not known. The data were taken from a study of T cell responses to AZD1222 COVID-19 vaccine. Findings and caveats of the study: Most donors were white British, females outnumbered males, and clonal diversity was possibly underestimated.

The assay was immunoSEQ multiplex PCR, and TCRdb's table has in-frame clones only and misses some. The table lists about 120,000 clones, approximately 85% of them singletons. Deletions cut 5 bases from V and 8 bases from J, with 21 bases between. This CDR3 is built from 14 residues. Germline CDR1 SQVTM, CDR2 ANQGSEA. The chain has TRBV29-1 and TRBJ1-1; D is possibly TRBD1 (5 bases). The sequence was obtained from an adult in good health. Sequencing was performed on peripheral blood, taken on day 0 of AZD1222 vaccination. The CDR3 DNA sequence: TGCAGCGTTTTAGCCGGGACTCCCGCCTCCGAAGCTTTCTTT. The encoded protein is CSVLAGTPASEAFF. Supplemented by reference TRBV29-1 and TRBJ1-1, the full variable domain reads SAVISQKPSRDICQRGTSLTIQCQVDSQVTMMFWYRQQPGQSLTLIATANQGSEATYESGFVIDKFPISRPNLTFSTLTVSNMSPEDSSIYLCSVLAGTPASEAFFGQGTRLTVV.